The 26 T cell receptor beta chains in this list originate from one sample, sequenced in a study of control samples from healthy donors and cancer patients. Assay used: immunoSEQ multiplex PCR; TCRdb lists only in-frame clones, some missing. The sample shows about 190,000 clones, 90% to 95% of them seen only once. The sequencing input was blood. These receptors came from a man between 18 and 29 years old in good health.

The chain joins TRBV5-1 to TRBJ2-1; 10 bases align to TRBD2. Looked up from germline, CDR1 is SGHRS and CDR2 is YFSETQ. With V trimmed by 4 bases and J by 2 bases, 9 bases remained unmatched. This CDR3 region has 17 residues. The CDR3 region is CASSMSGGAAPYNEQFF. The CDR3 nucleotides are TGCGCCAGCAGCATGAGCGGGGGGGCCGCCCCCTACAATGAGCAGTTCTTC.

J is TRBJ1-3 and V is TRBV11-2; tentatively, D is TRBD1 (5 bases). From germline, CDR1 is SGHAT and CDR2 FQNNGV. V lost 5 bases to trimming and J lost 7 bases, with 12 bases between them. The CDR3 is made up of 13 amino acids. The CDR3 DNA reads TGTGCCAGCAGCCAGGGAGAGGGCAACACCATATATTTT. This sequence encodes CASSQGEGNTIYF.

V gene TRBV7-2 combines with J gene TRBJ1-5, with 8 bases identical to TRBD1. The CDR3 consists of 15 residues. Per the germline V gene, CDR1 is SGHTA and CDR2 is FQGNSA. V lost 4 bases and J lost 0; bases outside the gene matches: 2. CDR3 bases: TGTGCCAGCAGCTCAGGGACAGGTAGCAATCAGCCCCAGCATTTT. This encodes CASSSGTGSNQPQHF.

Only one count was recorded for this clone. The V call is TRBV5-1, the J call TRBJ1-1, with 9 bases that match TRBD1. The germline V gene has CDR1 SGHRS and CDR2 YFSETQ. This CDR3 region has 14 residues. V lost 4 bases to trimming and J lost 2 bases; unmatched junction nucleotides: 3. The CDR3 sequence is CASSRDRANTEAFF. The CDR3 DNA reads TGCGCCAGCAGCAGGGACAGGGCCAACACTGAAGCTTTCTTT.

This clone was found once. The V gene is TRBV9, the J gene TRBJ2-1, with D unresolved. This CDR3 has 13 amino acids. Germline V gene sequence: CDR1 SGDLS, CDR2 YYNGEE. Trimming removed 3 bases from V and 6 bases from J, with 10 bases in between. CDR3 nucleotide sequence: TGTGCCAGCAGCGGCTGGATTGGCAATGAGCAGTTCTTC. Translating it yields CASSGWIGNEQFF.

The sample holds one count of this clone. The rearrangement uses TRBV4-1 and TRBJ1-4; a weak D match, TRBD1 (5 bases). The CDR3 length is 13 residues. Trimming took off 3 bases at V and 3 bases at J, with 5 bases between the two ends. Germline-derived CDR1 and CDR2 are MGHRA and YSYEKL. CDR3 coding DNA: TGCGCCAGCAGCCAGGGGCCTAATGAAAAACTGTTTTTT. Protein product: CASSQGPNEKLFF.

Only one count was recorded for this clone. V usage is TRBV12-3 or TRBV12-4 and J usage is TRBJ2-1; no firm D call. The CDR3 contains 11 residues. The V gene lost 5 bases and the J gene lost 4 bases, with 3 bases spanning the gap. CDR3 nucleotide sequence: TGTGCCAGCAGTGCATACAATGAGCAGTTCTTC. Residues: CASSAYNEQFF.

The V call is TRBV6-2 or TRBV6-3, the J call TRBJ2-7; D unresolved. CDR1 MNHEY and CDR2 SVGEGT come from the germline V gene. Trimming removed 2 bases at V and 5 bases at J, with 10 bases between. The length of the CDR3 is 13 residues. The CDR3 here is CASSYRAAHEQYF. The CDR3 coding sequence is TGTGCCAGCAGTTACCGAGCCGCCCACGAGCAGTACTTC.

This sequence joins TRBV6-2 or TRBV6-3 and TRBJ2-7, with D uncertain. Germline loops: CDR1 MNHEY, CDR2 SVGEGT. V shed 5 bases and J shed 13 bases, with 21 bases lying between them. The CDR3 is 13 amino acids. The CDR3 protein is CASSQGFPTSSYF. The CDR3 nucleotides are TGTGCCAGCAGTCAAGGATTCCCTACGAGCAGTTACTTC.

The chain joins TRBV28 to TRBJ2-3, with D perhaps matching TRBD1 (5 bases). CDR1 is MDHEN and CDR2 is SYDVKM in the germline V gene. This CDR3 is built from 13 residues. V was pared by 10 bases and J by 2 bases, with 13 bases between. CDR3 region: CATAGAPTDTQYF. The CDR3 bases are TGTGCCACCGCTGGGGCCCCCACAGATACGCAGTATTTT.

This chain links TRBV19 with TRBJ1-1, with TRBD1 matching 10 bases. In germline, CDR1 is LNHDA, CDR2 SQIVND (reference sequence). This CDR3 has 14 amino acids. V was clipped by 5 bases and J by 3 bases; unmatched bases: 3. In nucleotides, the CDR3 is TGTGCCAGTAGTGCGGACAGGGGGGACACTGAAGCTTTCTTT. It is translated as CASSADRGDTEAFF.

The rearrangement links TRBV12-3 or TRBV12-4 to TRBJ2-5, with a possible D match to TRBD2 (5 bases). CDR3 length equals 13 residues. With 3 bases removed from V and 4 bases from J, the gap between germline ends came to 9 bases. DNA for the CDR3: TGTGCCAGCAGTTTCCGGGGTCCAGAGACCCAGTACTTC. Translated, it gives CASSFRGPETQYF.

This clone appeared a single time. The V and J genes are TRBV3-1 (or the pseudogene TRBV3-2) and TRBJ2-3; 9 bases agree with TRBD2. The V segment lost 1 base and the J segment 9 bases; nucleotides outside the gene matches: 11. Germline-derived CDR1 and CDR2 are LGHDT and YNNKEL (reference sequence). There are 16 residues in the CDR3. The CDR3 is CASSQGFSGGIGTQYF. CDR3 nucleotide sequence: TGTGCCAGCAGCCAAGGGTTTAGCGGGGGTATAGGCACGCAGTATTTT.

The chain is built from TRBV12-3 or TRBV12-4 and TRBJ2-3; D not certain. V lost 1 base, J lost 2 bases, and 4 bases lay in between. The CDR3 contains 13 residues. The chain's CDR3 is CASSLDITDTQYF. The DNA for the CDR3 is TGTGCCAGCAGTTTAGATATCACAGATACGCAGTATTTT.

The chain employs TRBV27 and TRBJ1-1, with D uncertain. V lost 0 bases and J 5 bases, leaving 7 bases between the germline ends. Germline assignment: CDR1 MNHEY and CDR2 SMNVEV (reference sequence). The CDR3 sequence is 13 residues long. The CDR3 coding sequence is TGTGCCAGCAGTTTATCGGTTAGGACTGAAGCTTTCTTT. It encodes CASSLSVRTEAFF.

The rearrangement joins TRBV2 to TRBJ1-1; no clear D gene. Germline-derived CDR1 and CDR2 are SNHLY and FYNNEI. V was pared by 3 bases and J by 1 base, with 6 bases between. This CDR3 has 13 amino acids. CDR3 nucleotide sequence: TGTGCCAGCAGTGAGATTGAGAACACTGAAGCTTTCTTT. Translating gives CASSEIENTEAFF.

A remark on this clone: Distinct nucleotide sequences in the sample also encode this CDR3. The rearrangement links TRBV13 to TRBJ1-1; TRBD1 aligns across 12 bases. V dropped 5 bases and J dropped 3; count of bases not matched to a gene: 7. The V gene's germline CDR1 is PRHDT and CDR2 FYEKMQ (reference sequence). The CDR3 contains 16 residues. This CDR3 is CASSPPGQGADTEAFF. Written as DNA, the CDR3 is TGTGCCAGCAGCCCGCCGGGACAGGGGGCGGACACTGAAGCTTTCTTT. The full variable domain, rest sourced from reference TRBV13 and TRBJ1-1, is AAGVIQSPRHLIKEKRETATLKCYPIPRHDTVYWYQQGPGQDPQFLISFYEKMQSDKGSIPDRFSAQQFSDYHSELNMSSLELGDSALYFCASSPPGQGADTEAFFGQGTRLTVV.

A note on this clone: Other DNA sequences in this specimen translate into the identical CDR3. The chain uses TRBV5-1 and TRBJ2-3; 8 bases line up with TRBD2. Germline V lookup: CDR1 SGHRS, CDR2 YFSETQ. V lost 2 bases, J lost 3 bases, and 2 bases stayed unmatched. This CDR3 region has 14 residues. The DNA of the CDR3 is TGCGCCAGCAGCTTACGGGGGGGAACAGATACGCAGTATTTT. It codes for CASSLRGGTDTQYF.

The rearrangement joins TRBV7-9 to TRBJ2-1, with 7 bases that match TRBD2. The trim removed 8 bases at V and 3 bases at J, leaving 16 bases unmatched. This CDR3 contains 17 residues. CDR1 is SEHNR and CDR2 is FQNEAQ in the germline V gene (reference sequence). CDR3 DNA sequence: TGTGCCAGCCCCAGCTCCGGGGGGAATGCCAACTACAATGAGCAGTTCTTC. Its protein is CASPSSGGNANYNEQFF.

Here the CDR3 DNA reads TGTGCCTGGAGCGGACAGGGAGATCAGCCCCAGCATTTT. This gives the protein CAWSGQGDQPQHF. The chain uses TRBV30 and TRBJ1-5, with 8 bases that match TRBD1. The V gene's germline CDR1 is GTSNPN and CDR2 SVGIG (reference sequence). J gave up 5 bases and V 3 bases, and 3 bases lay outside the gene matches. The length of the CDR3 is 13 residues.

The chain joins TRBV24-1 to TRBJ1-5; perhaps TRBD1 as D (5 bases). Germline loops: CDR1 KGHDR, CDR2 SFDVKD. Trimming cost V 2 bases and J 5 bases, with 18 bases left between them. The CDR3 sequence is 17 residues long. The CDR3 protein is CATSDSEYGTHDQPQHF. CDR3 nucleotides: TGTGCCACCAGTGATTCCGAATACGGGACTCACGATCAGCCCCAGCATTTT.

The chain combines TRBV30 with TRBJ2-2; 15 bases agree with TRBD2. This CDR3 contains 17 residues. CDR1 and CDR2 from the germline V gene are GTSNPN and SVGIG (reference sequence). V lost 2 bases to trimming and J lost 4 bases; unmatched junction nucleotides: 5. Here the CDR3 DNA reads TGTGCCTGGAGTCCCGGACTAGCGGGGGGGACCACCGGGGAGCTGTTTTTT. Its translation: CAWSPGLAGGTTGELFF. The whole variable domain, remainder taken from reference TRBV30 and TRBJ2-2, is SQTIHQWPATLVQPVGSPLSLECTVEGTSNPNLYWYRQAAGRGLQLLFYSVGIGQISSEVPQNLSASRPQDRQFILSSKKLLLSDSGFYLCAWSPGLAGGTTGELFFGEGSRLTVL.

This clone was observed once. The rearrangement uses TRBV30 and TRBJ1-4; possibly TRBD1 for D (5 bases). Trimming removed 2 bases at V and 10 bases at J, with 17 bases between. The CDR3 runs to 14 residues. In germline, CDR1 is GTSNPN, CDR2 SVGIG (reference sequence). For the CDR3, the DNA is TGTGCCTGGAGTATCACAGCGACAGTTGGAAAACTGTTTTTT. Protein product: CAWSITATVGKLFF.

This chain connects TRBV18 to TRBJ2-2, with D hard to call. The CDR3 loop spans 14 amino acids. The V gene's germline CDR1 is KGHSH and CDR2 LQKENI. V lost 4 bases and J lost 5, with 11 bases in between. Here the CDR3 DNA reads TGTGCCAGCTCACTTGCGGAAGGGACCGGGGAGCTGTTTTTT. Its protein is CASSLAEGTGELFF.

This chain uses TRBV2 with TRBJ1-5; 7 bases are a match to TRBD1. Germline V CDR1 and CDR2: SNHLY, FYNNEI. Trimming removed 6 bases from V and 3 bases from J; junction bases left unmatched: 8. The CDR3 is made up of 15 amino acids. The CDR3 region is CASRTTGTANQPQHF. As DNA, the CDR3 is TGTGCCAGCAGGACTACCGGGACAGCCAATCAGCCCCAGCATTTT.

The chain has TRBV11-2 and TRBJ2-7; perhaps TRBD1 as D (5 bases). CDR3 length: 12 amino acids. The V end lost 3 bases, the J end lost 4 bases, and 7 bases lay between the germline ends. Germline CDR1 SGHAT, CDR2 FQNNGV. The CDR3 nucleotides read TGTGCCAGCAGCTTTCAGGGATACGAGCAGTACTTC. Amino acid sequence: CASSFQGYEQYF.